This entry concerns a single TCR beta chain. Its antigen remains unidentified. Use of 60 Vbeta and 13 Jbeta primers characterized the PCR. In the study's own analysis: Counted up in a later analysis, unique TCR beta chains came to approximately 83 million, with around 9.9 million shared. Some clones are missing from TCRdb's copy, which holds only in-frame ones; the method was immunoSEQ multiplex PCR. The DNA gave D and trimming, while V, J and clone size come from that table. The sample includes around 110,000 clones, roughly 70% of them seen just once. Trimming took 6 bases from V and 10 from J, leaving 16 bases between them. The CDR3 length is 13 residues. The germline V gene encodes CDR1 SNHLY and CDR2 FYNNEI. The data belong to a study of cytomegalovirus exposure and HLA in healthy donors. General observations from the study: Cytomegalovirus status was reportedly diagnosed by the classifier with high sensitivity and specificity. Most observed TCR sequences were rare, whereas some public TCRs were detected in many donors.

The sample taken for sequencing was PBMCs. The source of this sequence is a male donor in good health and CMV-seropositive. V and J are TRBV2 and TRBJ2-1; tentatively, D is TRBD1 (6 bases). The DNA of the CDR3 is TGTGCCAGCAGACAAACAGGGATCCGGGAGCAGTTCTTC. This translates into CASRQTGIREQFF.